The clone carrying this T cell receptor (beta chain) was seen only once. What it recognizes is unknown. This specimen comes from a study of cytomegalovirus exposure and HLA in healthy donors. Turning to the study itself: In a previous analysis, 117 million unique TCR beta sequences were found from 150 million to 200 million T cells. Genetic ancestry analysis placed around 76% of the 300 to 400 donors that were genotyped in the Caucasian-associated cluster. Study observations and caveats: It was reported that TCR beta sequences correctly inferred the HLA-A and HLA-B alleles for most subjects. Later work found most CMV-associated TCR beta chains apparently HLA-restricted.

The PCR was carried out with 60 Vbeta primers and 13 Jbeta primers. Only in-frame clones appear in the TCRdb table, and some are missing; sequencing was by immunoSEQ multiplex PCR. The sample holds tens of thousands of clones, nearly 80% seen once. The receptor comes from a man aged 35 to 55 in good health and CMV-seronegative. Material for sequencing was PBMCs.

Written as DNA, the CDR3 is TGTGCCAGTAGTACAGCTTGGGCAGTGATGAACACTGAAGCTTTCTTT. Amino acid sequence: CASSTAWAVMNTEAFF. The genes are TRBV19 and TRBJ1-1; D gene unclear. The germline V and J ends were trimmed by 4 bases and 0 bases, with 15 bases remaining between them. There are 16 residues in the CDR3. From germline, CDR1 is LNHDA and CDR2 SQIVND (reference sequence). Based on the CDR3 plus reference TRBV19 and TRBJ1-1, the full variable domain is DGGITQSPKYLFRKEGQNVTLSCEQNLNHDAMYWYRQDPGQGLRLIYYSQIVNDFQKGDIAEGYSVSREKKESFPLTVTSAQKNPTAFYLCASSTAWAVMNTEAFFGQGTRLTVV.